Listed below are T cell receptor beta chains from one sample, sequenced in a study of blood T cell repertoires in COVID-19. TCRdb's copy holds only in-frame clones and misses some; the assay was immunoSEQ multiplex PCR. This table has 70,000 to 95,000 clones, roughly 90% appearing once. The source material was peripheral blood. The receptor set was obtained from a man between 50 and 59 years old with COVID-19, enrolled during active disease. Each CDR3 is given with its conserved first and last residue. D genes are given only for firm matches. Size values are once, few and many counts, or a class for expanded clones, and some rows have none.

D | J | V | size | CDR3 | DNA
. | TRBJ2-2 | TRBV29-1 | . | CSVARAAGELFF | TGCAGCGTTGCCCGAGCTGCCGGGGAGCTGTTTTTT
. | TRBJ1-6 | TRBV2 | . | CASRAARSYNSPLHF | TGTGCCAGCAGGGCGGCTCGCTCCTATAATTCACCCCTCCACTTT
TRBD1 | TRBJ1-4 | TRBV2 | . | CASNGQGQANEKLFF | TGTGCCAGCAACGGACAGGGACAGGCTAATGAAAAACTGTTTTTT
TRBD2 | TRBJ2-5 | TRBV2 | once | CASRSSGGALETQYF | TGTGCCAGCAGGAGTAGCGGGGGGGCCCTTGAGACCCAGTACTTC
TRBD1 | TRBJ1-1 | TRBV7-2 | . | CASKDRLDAEAFF | TGTGCCAGCAAGGACAGGCTTGACGCTGAAGCTTTCTTT
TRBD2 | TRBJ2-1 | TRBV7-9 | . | CASSLPASGGNEQFF | TGTGCCAGCAGCTTACCCGCTAGCGGGGGCAATGAGCAGTTCTTC
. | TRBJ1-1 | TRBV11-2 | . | CASSLSTGTEAFF | TGTGCCAGCAGCCTAAGTACAGGCACTGAAGCTTTCTTT
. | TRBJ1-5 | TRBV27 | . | CASRALIGGGNQPQHF | TGTGCCAGCAGGGCCCTGATAGGAGGAGGAAATCAGCCCCAGCATTTT
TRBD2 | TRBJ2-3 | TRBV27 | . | CASSLSAGGLDTQYF | TGTGCCAGCAGTTTATCAGCGGGGGGGCTGGATACGCAGTATTTT
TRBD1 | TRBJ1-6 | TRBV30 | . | CAWRPGQGIYNSPLHF | TGTGCCTGGAGACCCGGACAGGGGATTTATAATTCACCCCTCCACTTT
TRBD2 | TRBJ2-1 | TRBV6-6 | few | CASSYSGTSGEQFF | TGTGCCAGCAGTTACTCGGGGACTAGCGGAGAGCAGTTCTTC
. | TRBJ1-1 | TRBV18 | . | CASSGGRDTEAFF | TGTGCCAGCTCAGGAGGGAGGGACACTGAAGCTTTCTTT
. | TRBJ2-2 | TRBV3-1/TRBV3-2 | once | CASSPWTLNTGELFF | TGTGCCAGCAGCCCCTGGACACTGAACACCGGGGAGCTGTTTTTT
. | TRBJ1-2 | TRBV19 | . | CASTNPAQGEFCYTF | TGTGCCAGTACCAACCCCGCACAGGGTGAATTCTGCTACACCTTC
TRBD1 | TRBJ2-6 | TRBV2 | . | CASSRQGAGGANVLTF | TGTGCCAGCAGTCGTCAGGGGGCGGGAGGGGCCAACGTCCTGACTTTC
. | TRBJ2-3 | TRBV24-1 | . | CATGGDTQYF | TGTGCCACCGGCGGAGATACGCAGTATTTT
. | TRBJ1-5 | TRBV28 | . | CASNLGDTSKNQPQHF | TGTGCCAGCAACCTAGGGGACACCTCTAAAAATCAGCCCCAGCATTTT
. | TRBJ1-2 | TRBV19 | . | CASSIARAGYTF | TGTGCCAGTAGTATAGCCAGGGCTGGCTACACCTTC
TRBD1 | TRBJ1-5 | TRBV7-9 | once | CASSLGRGDRSNQPQHF | TGTGCCAGCAGCTTAGGCAGGGGGGATAGGAGCAATCAGCCCCAGCATTTT
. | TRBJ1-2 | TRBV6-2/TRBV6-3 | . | CASSSKQGVYGYTF | TGTGCCAGCAGCTCAAAACAGGGTGTTTATGGCTACACCTTC
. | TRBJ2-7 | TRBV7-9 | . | CASSRSGYEQYF | TGTGCCAGCAGCCGATCAGGATACGAGCAGTACTTC
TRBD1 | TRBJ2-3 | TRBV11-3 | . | CASSLGQTATDTQYF | TGTGCCAGCAGCCTGGGACAGACGGCCACAGATACGCAGTATTTT
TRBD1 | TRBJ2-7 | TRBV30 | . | CAWSPGTGDEQYF | TGTGCCTGGAGTCCCGGGACAGGGGACGAGCAGTACTTC
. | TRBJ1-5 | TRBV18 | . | CASSPPGLVGPQHF | TGTGCCAGCTCACCACCCGGGTTGGTGGGGCCCCAGCATTTT
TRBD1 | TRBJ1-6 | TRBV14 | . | CASSQVGQGATSPLHF | TGTGCCAGCAGCCAGGTGGGACAGGGGGCGACTTCACCCCTCCACTTT
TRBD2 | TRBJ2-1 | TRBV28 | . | CASSLPTSGGVSSYNEQFF | TGTGCCAGCAGTTTACCGACTAGCGGGGGAGTTAGCTCCTACAATGAGCAGTTCTTC
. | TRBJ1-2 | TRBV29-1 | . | CSVDDMGADGYTF | TGCAGCGTTGACGATATGGGGGCCGATGGCTACACCTTC
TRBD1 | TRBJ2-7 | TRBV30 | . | CAWSVLGGPSYEQYF | TGTGCCTGGAGTGTACTAGGGGGCCCCTCCTACGAGCAGTACTTC
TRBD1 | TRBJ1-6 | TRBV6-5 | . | CASNLDRGRSPLHF | TGTGCCAGCAACCTGGACAGGGGGCGTTCACCCCTCCACTTT
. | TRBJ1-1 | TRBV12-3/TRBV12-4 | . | CASSFAVNTEAFF | TGTGCCAGCAGTTTCGCAGTGAACACTGAAGCTTTCTTT
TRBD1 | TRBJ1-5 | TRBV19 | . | CASRGDRVGVGNQPQHF | TGTGCCAGTAGAGGGGACAGGGTGGGTGTTGGCAATCAGCCCCAGCATTTT